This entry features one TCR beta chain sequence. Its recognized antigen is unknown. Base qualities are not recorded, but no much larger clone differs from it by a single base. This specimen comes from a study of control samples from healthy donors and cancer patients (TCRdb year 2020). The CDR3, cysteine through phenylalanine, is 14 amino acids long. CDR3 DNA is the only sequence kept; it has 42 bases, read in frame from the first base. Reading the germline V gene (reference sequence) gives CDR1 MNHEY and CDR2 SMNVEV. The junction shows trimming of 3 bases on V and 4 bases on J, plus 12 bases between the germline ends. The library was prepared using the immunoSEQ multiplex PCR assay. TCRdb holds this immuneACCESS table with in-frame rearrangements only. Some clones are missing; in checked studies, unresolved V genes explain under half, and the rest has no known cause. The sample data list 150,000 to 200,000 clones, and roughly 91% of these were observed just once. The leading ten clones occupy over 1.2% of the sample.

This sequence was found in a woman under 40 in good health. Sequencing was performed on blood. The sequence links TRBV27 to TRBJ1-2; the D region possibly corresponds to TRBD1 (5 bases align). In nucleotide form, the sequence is TGTGCCAGCAGTTTCCTCGGGGCCTCCTATGGCTACACCTTC. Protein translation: CASSFLGASYGYTF.